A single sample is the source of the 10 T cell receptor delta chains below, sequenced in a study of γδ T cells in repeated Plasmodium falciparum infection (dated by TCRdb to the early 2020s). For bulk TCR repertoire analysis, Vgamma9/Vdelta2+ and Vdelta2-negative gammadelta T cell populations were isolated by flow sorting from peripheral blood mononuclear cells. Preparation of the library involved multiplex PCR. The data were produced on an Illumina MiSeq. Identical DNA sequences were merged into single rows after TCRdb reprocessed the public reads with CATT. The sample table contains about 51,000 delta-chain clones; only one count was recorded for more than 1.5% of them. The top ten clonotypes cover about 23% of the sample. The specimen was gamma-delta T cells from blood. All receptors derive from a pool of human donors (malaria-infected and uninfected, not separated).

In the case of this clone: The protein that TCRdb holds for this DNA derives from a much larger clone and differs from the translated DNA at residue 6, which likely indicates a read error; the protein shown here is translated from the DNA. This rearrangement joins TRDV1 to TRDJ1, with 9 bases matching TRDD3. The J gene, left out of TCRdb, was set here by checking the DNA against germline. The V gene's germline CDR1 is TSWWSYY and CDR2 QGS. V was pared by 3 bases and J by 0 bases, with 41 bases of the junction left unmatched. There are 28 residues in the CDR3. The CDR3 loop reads CALGDRGNNFPLEWGIRPAGLYTDKLIF. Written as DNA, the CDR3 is TGTGCTCTTGGGGACCGGGGGAATAACTTTCCTCTTGAGTGGGGGATAAGACCTGCTGGTCTGTACACCGATAAACTCATCTTT.

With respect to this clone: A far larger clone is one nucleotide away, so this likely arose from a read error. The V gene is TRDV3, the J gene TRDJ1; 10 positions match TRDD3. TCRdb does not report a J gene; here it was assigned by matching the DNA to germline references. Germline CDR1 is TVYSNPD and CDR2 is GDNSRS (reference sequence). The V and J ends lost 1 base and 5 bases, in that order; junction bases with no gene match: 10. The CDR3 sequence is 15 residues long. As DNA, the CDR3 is TGTGCCTTTACGAACTGGGGGATGTATACTGATAAACTCATCTTT. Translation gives CAFTNWGMYTDKLIF.

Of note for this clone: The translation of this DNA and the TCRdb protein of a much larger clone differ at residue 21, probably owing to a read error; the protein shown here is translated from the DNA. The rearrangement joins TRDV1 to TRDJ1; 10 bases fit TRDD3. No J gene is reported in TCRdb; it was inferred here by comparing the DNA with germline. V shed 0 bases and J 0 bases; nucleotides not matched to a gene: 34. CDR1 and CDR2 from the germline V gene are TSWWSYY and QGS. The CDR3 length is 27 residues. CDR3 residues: CALGELSCVRHFRGLLGDPRHTDKLIF. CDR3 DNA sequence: TGTGCTCTTGGGGAACTCTCCTGTGTGCGACACTTTCGGGGACTACTGGGGGATCCGCGGCACACCGATAAACTCATCTTT.

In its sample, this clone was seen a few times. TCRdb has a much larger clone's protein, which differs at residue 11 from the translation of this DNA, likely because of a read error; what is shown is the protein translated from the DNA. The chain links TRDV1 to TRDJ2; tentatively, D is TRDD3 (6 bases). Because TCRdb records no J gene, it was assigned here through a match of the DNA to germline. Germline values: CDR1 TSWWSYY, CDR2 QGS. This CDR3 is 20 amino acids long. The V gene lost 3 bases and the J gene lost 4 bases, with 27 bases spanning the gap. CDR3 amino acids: CALGETLTSTWGLRTAQLFF. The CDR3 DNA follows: TGTGCTCTTGGGGAGACCTTAACCAGTACTTGGGGATTAAGGACAGCACAACTCTTCTTT.

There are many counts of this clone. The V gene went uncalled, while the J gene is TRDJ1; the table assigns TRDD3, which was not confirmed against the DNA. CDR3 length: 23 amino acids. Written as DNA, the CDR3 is TGTGCTCTTGGGGAACCGCAATCCTTCCCTCCAAACTGGGGGATAGCCCCCGCCGATAAACTCATCTTT. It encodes CALGEPQSFPPNWGIAPADKLIF.

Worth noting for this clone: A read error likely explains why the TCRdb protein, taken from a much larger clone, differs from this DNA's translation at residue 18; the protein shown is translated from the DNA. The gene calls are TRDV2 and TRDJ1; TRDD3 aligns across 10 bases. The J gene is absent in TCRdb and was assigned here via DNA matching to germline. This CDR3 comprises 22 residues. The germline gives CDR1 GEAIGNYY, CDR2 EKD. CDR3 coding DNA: TGTGCCTGTGACACGGTGGGCTCAGTGAAGACTTCACTGGGGGATTCAACCGAGAAACTCATCTTT. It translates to CACDTVGSVKTSLGDSTEKLIF.

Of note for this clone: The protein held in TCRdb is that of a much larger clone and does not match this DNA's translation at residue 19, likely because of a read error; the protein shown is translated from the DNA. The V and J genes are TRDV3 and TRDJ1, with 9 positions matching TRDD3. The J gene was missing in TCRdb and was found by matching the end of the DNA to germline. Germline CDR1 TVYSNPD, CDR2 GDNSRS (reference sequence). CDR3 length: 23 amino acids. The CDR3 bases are TGTGCCTCCCTCAGTACTGGGGGACAGACGGCGAAAGTGGGGGTGAGATACACCGAAAAACTCATCTTT. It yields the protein CASLSTGGQTAKVGVRYTEKLIF.

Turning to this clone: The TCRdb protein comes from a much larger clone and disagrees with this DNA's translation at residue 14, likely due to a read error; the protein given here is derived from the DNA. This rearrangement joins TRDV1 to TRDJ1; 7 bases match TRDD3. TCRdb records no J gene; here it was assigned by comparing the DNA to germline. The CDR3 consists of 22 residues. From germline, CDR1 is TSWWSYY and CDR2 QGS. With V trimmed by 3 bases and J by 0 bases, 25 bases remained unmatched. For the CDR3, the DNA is TGTGCTCTTGGGGAGGCCCATTCTCGCCGTACTGGGGTGGAAGGGTACACCGATAAACTCATCTTT. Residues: CALGEAHSRRTGVEGYTDKLIF.

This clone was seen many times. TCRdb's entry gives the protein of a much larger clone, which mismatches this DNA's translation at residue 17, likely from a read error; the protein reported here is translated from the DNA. The CDR3 protein is CACDTVIPYSDWGIGTDYTDKLIF. Written as DNA, the CDR3 is TGTGCCTGTGACACCGTTATCCCTTACTCAGACTGGGGGATAGGAACGGATTACACCGATAAACTCATCTTT. This chain connects TRDV2 to TRDJ1, with 11 bases that match TRDD3. TCRdb gives no J gene; it was assigned here by matching the DNA to germline. The V gene's germline CDR1 is GEAIGNYY and CDR2 EKD. The CDR3 is made up of 24 amino acids. The J segment lost 0 bases and the V segment lost 0 bases, leaving 26 bases of the junction unmatched.

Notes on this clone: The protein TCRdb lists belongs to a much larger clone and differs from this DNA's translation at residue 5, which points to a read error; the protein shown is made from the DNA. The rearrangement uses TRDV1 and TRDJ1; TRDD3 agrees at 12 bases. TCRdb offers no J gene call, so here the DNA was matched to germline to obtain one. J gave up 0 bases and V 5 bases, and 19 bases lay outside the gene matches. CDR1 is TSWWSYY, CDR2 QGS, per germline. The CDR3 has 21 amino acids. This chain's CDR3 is CALGFCLPYWGIPRYTDKLIF. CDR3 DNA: TGTGCTCTTGGGTTCTGCCTGCCGTACTGGGGGATACCACGTTACACCGATAAACTCATCTTT.